Listed here are 19 T cell receptor beta chains from one sample, sequenced in a study of shared clonotypes between healthy human individuals. The assay was immunoSEQ multiplex PCR, and TCRdb's table has in-frame clones only and misses some. The data show about 2.1 million clones, about 93% seen once. Terminally differentiated effector memory CD45RA+ cells were left out of the naive CD8 fraction, which was CD45RO-negative and positively selected for CCR7. Sequences were obtained from naive CD8+ T cells from PBMCs. The origin of the receptors is a man between 18 and 35 years old in good health. Some clones in this sample may be carry-over from other donors' samples.

With regard to this clone: Other DNA sequences in this sample translate to the same CDR3. The gene calls are TRBV27 and TRBJ2-7, with a possible D match to TRBD1 (6 bases). Trimming cost V 0 bases and J 4 bases, with 10 bases left between them. Germline CDR1 reads MNHEY; CDR2 reads SMNVEV (reference sequence). The CDR3 loop spans 14 amino acids. The CDR3 reads CASSLSGGLYEQYF. The DNA for the CDR3 is TGTGCCAGCAGTTTATCAGGGGGTCTATACGAGCAGTACTTC.

The table lists this clone with a count of one. This rearrangement joins TRBV6-6 to TRBJ2-7; the D is unclear. CDR3 length: 13 amino acids. Germline CDR1 and CDR2: MNHNY and SVGAGI (reference sequence). With 0 bases removed from V and 3 bases from J, the gap between germline ends came to 6 bases. CDR3 protein: CASSYSDGYEQYF. In DNA form, the CDR3 reads TGTGCCAGCAGTTACTCGGACGGCTACGAGCAGTACTTC.

CDR3 coding DNA: TGCGCCGCATTCCCGCCGGAGGGTCCCTATGGCTACACCTTC. As protein: CAAFPPEGPYGYTF. The chain employs TRBV10-2 and TRBJ1-2; D is undetermined. There are 14 residues in the CDR3. V lost 11 bases, J lost 4 bases, and 20 bases lay in between. The V gene's germline CDR1 is WSHSY and CDR2 SAAADI.

A word on this clone: Other DNA sequences in this specimen translate into the identical CDR3. The chain employs TRBV7-3 and TRBJ2-1, with D perhaps given as TRBD1 or TRBD2 (5 bases each). V dropped 2 bases and J dropped 9 bases, with 5 bases sitting between them. There are 11 residues in the CDR3. Germline CDR1 reads SGHTA; CDR2 reads FQGTGA. CDR3 sequence: CASSLGGEQFF. In DNA form, the CDR3 reads TGTGCCAGCAGCTTAGGGGGTGAGCAGTTCTTC. The whole variable domain, remainder taken from reference TRBV7-3 and TRBJ2-1, is GAGVSQTPSNKVTEKGKYVELRCDPISGHTALYWYRQSLGQGPEFLIYFQGTGAADDSGLPNDRFFAVRPEGSVSTLKIQRTERGDSAVYLCASSLGGEQFFGPGTRLTVL.

This clone has just one count. The gene calls are TRBV6-1 and TRBJ2-1; 7 nucleotides match TRBD1. Trimming at V came to 1 base and at J to 8 bases, leaving 8 bases not matched to a gene. Germline CDR1 is MNHNS and CDR2 is SASEGT. The CDR3 runs to 15 residues. CDR3 amino acids: CASSEEGAIWDEQFF. The CDR3 region has the DNA TGTGCCAGCAGTGAAGAGGGGGCTATTTGGGATGAGCAGTTCTTC.

The sample holds a few counts of this clone. CDR3: CASRVTVEDTEAFF. CDR3 coding DNA: TGTGCCAGCAGGGTTACAGTAGAGGACACTGAAGCTTTCTTT. This chain connects TRBV2 to TRBJ1-1; D not certain. Germline V gene sequence: CDR1 SNHLY, CDR2 FYNNEI. Between the trimmed V and J ends, which lost 6 bases and 3 bases, there was a span of 14 bases. This CDR3 contains 14 residues.

For this clone: This CDR3 is also generated by other DNA sequences in the sample. The chain uses TRBV4-1 and TRBJ2-7; the D gene is possibly TRBD1 (5 bases). Germline V lookup: CDR1 MGHRA, CDR2 YSYEKL. Trimming removed 3 bases from V and 0 bases from J, with 12 bases in between. This CDR3 is 15 amino acids long. The CDR3 spells CASSQRQTISYEQYF. The CDR3 DNA is TGCGCCAGCAGCCAGAGACAGACGATCTCCTACGAGCAGTACTTC.

This clone was counted a single time. The chain employs TRBV5-1 and TRBJ2-7; weak D call: TRBD1 (6 bases). Per the germline V gene, CDR1 is SGHRS and CDR2 is YFSETQ. V dropped 5 bases and J dropped 0 bases, with 27 bases sitting between them. This CDR3 is 19 amino acids long. The CDR3 spells CASRTGTIYLGDSSYEQYF. CDR3 DNA sequence: TGCGCCAGCAGAACCGGGACAATCTATCTGGGGGATAGCTCCTACGAGCAGTACTTC.

This clone was detected once. The same CDR3 arises from other DNA sequences in this sample as well. This chain connects TRBV9 to TRBJ1-1; no firm D call. The CDR3 runs 13 residues. The germline V gene encodes CDR1 SGDLS and CDR2 YYNGEE. V was cut by 2 bases and J by 1 base, with 6 bases left in between. CDR3 loop: CASSVTGNTEAFF. The CDR3 DNA reads as TGTGCCAGCAGCGTCACCGGGAACACTGAAGCTTTCTTT.

The chain employs TRBV29-1 and TRBJ1-1, with D hard to call. With 4 bases removed from V and 11 bases from J, the gap between germline ends came to 14 bases. The CDR3 has 11 amino acids. In germline, CDR1 is SQVTM, CDR2 ANQGSEA. CDR3 protein: CSVVVRFAAFF. DNA for the CDR3: TGCAGCGTTGTGGTCCGGTTTGCGGCTTTCTTT.

The V call is TRBV7-2, the J call TRBJ1-4; 7 nucleotides line up with TRBD1. This CDR3 spans 15 amino acids. Losses at the gene ends were 5 bases for V and 7 bases for J; bases not matched to a gene: 10. CDR1 SGHTA and CDR2 FQGNSA come from the germline V gene. CDR3 loop: CASSRRGTGGEKLFF. CDR3 DNA sequence: TGTGCCAGCAGCCGCAGGGGGACTGGGGGTGAAAAACTGTTTTTT.

The J gene is TRBJ1-5, the V gene TRBV27, with D hard to call. The CDR3 is 15 residues long. V lost 6 bases and J 4 bases, leaving 16 bases between the germline ends. CDR1 is MNHEY, CDR2 SMNVEV, per germline (reference sequence). CDR3 sequence reads: CASSRVGVANQPQHF. CDR3 bases: TGTGCCAGCAGCCGCGTCGGGGTTGCTAATCAGCCCCAGCATTTT.

The chain carries TRBV28 and TRBJ1-1; D perhaps matches TRBD1 (5 bases). CDR1 and CDR2 from the germline V gene are MDHEN and SYDVKM. The CDR3 extends over 14 amino acids. V lost 6 bases, J lost 1 base, and 12 bases lay in between. CDR3 in amino acids: CASSLQAANTEAFF. The CDR3 bases are TGTGCCAGCAGCCTACAGGCTGCGAACACTGAAGCTTTCTTT.

DNA for the CDR3: TGTGCCACCAGCAGAGATGGAACAGTTTACGAGCAGTACTTC. Translation: CATSRDGTVYEQYF. V and J are TRBV15 and TRBJ2-7; D is ambiguous. The ends were cut back, 0 bases at V and 4 bases at J, with 10 bases in the middle. Per the germline V gene, CDR1 is LNHNV and CDR2 is YYDKDF (reference sequence). This CDR3 comprises 14 residues.

The rearrangement joins TRBV30 to TRBJ1-1; no firm D call. Trimming cost V 1 base and J 4 bases, with 13 bases left between them. CDR1 is GTSNPN, CDR2 SVGIG, per germline (reference sequence). The CDR3 has 14 amino acids. Here the CDR3 DNA reads TGTGCCTGGAGTGGCCCTTTTGGTACCACTGAAGCTTTCTTT. It translates to CAWSGPFGTTEAFF.

This clone occurred once. The rearrangement joins TRBV6-5 to TRBJ1-1; 8 bases line up with TRBD1. J was trimmed by 4 bases and V by 4 bases; bases with no gene match: 5. The germline CDR1 and CDR2 sequences are MNHEY and SVGAGI. This CDR3 is 14 amino acids long. The CDR3 is CASSFMTGVTEAFF. CDR3 sequence (DNA): TGTGCCAGCAGTTTTATGACAGGGGTCACTGAAGCTTTCTTT.

The gene calls are TRBV5-1 and TRBJ2-1; 8 bases align to TRBD2. The J segment lost 2 bases and the V segment lost 2 bases, leaving 3 bases of the junction unmatched. Germline loops: CDR1 SGHRS, CDR2 YFSETQ. The CDR3 covers 15 residues. The CDR3 DNA sequence: TGCGCCAGCAGCTTACCGGGACTAGCCTACAATGAGCAGTTCTTC. It specifies CASSLPGLAYNEQFF.

The chain links TRBV19 to TRBJ2-1; 13 positions agree with TRBD2. V lost 1 base to trimming and J lost 7 bases; unmatched junction nucleotides: 13. Germline loops: CDR1 LNHDA, CDR2 SQIVND (reference sequence). The CDR3 covers 19 residues. The CDR3 region has the DNA TGTGCCAGTAGTATAGGGCCCCCCGGACTAGCGGGAGTCTCAAATGAGCAGTTCTTC. Its translation: CASSIGPPGLAGVSNEQFF.

The chain combines TRBV27 with TRBJ2-4; D call uncertain. CDR3 size: 16 residues. V dropped 0 bases and J dropped 0 bases, with 9 bases sitting between them. The V gene's germline CDR1 is MNHEY and CDR2 SMNVEV (reference sequence). CDR3 DNA: TGTGCCAGCAGTTTATCGTGGGCCCTAGCCAAAAACATTCAGTACTTC. It encodes CASSLSWALAKNIQYF.